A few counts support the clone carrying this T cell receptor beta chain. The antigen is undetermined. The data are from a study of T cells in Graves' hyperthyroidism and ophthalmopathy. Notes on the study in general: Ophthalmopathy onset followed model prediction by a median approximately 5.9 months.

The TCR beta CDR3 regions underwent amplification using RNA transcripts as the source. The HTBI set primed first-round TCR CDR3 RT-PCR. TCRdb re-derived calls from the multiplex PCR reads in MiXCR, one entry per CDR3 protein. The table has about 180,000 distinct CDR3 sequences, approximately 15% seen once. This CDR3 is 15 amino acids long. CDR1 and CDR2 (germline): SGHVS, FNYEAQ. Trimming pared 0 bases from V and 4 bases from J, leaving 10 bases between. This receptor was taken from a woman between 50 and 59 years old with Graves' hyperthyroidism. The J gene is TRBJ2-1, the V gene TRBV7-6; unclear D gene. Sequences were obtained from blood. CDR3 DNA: TGTGCCAGCAGCTTAGCCGATTTGAAATACAATGAGCAGTTCTTC. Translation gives CASSLADLKYNEQFF.